The rows below give T cell receptor beta chains drawn from one sample of a study of cytomegalovirus exposure and HLA in healthy donors. The table came from immunoSEQ multiplex PCR; TCRdb's copy has only in-frame clones and leaves some out. The sample holds about 100,000 clones, 73% seen once. The sample consisted of PBMCs. The receptors shown here come from a man under 40 in good health and CMV-seronegative. CDR3s include the opening cysteine and the closing phenylalanine or tryptophan. The D gene is left open where the match is weak. Where a row states a size, it is once, few, many or the class of an expanded clone; other rows omit it.

-,TRBJ1-5,-,TRBV28,CASSFPGYNQPQHF,TGTGCCAGCAGTTTCCCAGGTTACAATCAGCCCCAGCATTTT
once,TRBJ2-1,-,TRBV5-1,CASSLEGGAYNEQFF,TGCGCCAGCAGCTTGGAGGGGGGGGCCTACAATGAGCAGTTCTTC
-,TRBJ1-1,TRBD1,TRBV11-2,CASSSAGKDRGTEAFF,TGTGCCAGCAGCTCGGCCGGGAAGGACAGGGGGACTGAAGCTTTCTTT
-,TRBJ2-3,TRBD2,TRBV10-3,CAITREVAGVLSTSTDTQYF,TGTGCCATCACCCGGGAGGTAGCGGGAGTGCTTTCGACTAGCACAGATACGCAGTATTTT
once,TRBJ1-1,-,TRBV28,CASNQRGEGTEAFF,TGTGCCAGCAACCAGCGGGGCGAGGGCACTGAAGCTTTCTTT
-,TRBJ2-3,-,TRBV25-1,CASSGQGSDTQYF,TGTGCCAGCAGTGGGCAGGGGTCAGATACGCAGTATTTT
-,TRBJ2-7,-,TRBV6-1,CATRIGSSYEQYF,TGTGCCACCCGTATCGGGAGCTCCTACGAGCAGTACTTC
-,TRBJ2-7,TRBD1,TRBV27,CASSLTSTSGGPAYEQYF,TGTGCCAGCAGTTTGACCTCAACTTCAGGGGGACCAGCCTACGAGCAGTACTTC
few,TRBJ2-3,-,TRBV7-3,CASSPETGSTPDTQYF,TGTGCCAGCAGCCCCGAAACCGGGAGCACCCCAGATACGCAGTATTTT
-,TRBJ1-2,TRBD1,TRBV7-2,CASSLGLTGYGYTF,TGTGCCAGCAGCTTAGGTCTGACAGGGTATGGCTACACCTTC
-,TRBJ2-3,-,TRBV21-1,CASSKKTPLWGEVTDTQYF,TGTGCCAGCAGCAAAAAAACCCCCCTCTGGGGAGAGGTGACAGATACGCAGTATTTT
-,TRBJ2-7,TRBD2,TRBV29-1,CSVQRSGRDSSFVYEQYF,TGCAGCGTTCAAAGGAGCGGGAGGGACTCCTCCTTTGTCTACGAGCAGTACTTC
-,TRBJ2-7,-,TRBV6-5,CASSYSRGWSEQYF,TGTGCCAGCAGTTACTCGAGAGGCTGGAGCGAGCAGTACTTC
-,TRBJ1-5,-,TRBV19,CASSIAVTGNQPQHF,TGTGCCAGTAGTATAGCAGTGACAGGTAATCAGCCCCAGCATTTT
-,TRBJ1-6,TRBD1,TRBV2,CASSLRQGEGSPLHF,TGTGCCAGCAGTTTACGACAGGGTGAAGGCTCACCCCTCCACTTT
-,TRBJ2-7,-,TRBV30,CAWSPTLLEIIYEQYF,TGTGCCTGGAGTCCTACGTTACTAGAAATAATATACGAGCAGTACTTC
-,TRBJ1-1,-,TRBV27,CASSREDTEAFF,TGTGCCAGCAGTCGGGAGGACACTGAAGCTTTCTTT
-,TRBJ2-1,-,TRBV20-1,CSARPPNEQFF,TGCAGTGCGCGTCCACCCAATGAGCAGTTCTTC
-,TRBJ2-2,TRBD2,TRBV5-4,CASRPRGGSDTGELFF,TGTGCCAGCAGACCGCGGGGGGGCAGCGACACCGGGGAGCTGTTTTTT
few,TRBJ2-5,TRBD1,TRBV5-1,CASSQDRGKETQYF,TGCGCCAGCAGCCAGGACAGGGGAAAGGAGACCCAGTACTTC
few,TRBJ2-5,-,TRBV28,CASKASYGGQETQYF,TGTGCCAGCAAGGCAAGTTATGGGGGGCAAGAGACCCAGTACTTC
-,TRBJ1-4,TRBD1,TRBV28,CASSAWDSAEKLFF,TGTGCCAGCAGCGCCTGGGACAGCGCCGAAAAACTGTTTTTT
few,TRBJ2-7,TRBD1,TRBV19,CASRGQGAWEQYF,TGTGCCAGTAGGGGACAGGGGGCCTGGGAGCAGTACTTC
-,TRBJ2-2,-,TRBV6-5,CASSYAGTGELFF,TGTGCCAGCAGTTACGCGGGAACCGGGGAGCTGTTTTTT
-,TRBJ2-3,-,TRBV5-6,CASSVQLTDTQYF,TGTGCCAGCAGCGTACAGTTGACAGATACGCAGTATTTT
-,TRBJ1-2,TRBD1,TRBV4-1,CASSQETGTGGYTF,TGCGCCAGCAGCCAAGAGACAGGGACGGGGGGCTACACCTTC
-,TRBJ2-2,-,TRBV2,CASSEGRVNTGELFF,TGTGCCAGCAGTGAAGGACGGGTGAACACCGGGGAGCTGTTTTTT
few,TRBJ2-3,-,TRBV6-5,CATRPPVSTDTQYF,TGTGCCACCCGTCCCCCGGTTAGCACAGATACGCAGTATTTT
-,TRBJ1-4,-,TRBV29-1,CSVAAGSTEKLFF,TGCAGCGTTGCCGCAGGGTCGACTGAAAAACTGTTTTTT
once,TRBJ2-2,-,TRBV27,CASSSGGMVTGELFF,TGTGCCAGCAGTTCTGGGGGGATGGTAACCGGGGAGCTGTTTTTT
-,TRBJ2-3,-,TRBV9,CASSPSLDTQYF,TGTGCCAGCAGCCCCAGTTTAGATACGCAGTATTTT
-,TRBJ2-7,-,TRBV27,CASSSRERSYEQYF,TGTGCCAGCAGTAGCCGGGAACGCTCCTACGAGCAGTACTTC
-,TRBJ1-2,TRBD1,TRBV6-5,CASSPGQGAYYGYTF,TGTGCCAGCAGCCCGGGACAGGGAGCTTACTATGGCTACACCTTC
-,TRBJ2-1,-,TRBV10-3,CAISPQGAYNEQFF,TGTGCCATCAGCCCGCAGGGTGCCTACAATGAGCAGTTCTTC
once,TRBJ2-7,TRBD2,TRBV28,CASSLRREGWYF,TGTGCCAGCTCCTTGAGGCGGGAGGGTTGGTACTTC
once,TRBJ2-2,TRBD1,TRBV9,CASSGQGAYTGELFF,TGTGCCAGCAGCGGACAGGGGGCCTACACCGGGGAGCTGTTTTTT
-,TRBJ2-7,TRBD1,TRBV15,CATSKPGTGALSSSYEQYF,TGTGCCACCAGCAAACCTGGAACAGGGGCGTTATCAAGCTCCTACGAGCAGTACTTC
few,TRBJ1-1,-,TRBV2,CASSATGNTEAFF,TGTGCCAGCAGTGCCACAGGGAACACTGAAGCTTTCTTT
few,TRBJ2-1,TRBD2,TRBV11-2,CASSLEASGRINEQFF,TGTGCCAGCAGCTTAGAGGCTAGCGGGAGGATAAATGAGCAGTTCTTC
-,TRBJ2-5,-,TRBV25-1,CASIGVETQYF,TGTGCCAGCATAGGAGTAGAGACCCAGTACTTC
-,TRBJ2-7,TRBD2,TRBV11-1,CASSPREAGGAYEQYF,TGTGCCAGCAGCCCCCGAGAAGCGGGAGGGGCCTACGAGCAGTACTTC
-,TRBJ2-5,-,TRBV2,CASSLTQGGQETQYF,TGTGCCAGCAGCCTAACCCAGGGTGGGCAAGAGACCCAGTACTTC
-,TRBJ2-3,-,TRBV18,CASSPPQHTDTQYF,TGTGCCAGCTCACCCCCTCAACACACAGATACGCAGTATTTT
-,TRBJ2-1,-,TRBV5-1,CASSLGTVNEQFF,TGCGCCAGCAGCTTAGGGACTGTCAATGAGCAGTTCTTC